A single T cell receptor beta chain is shown here with its context. The antigen remains undetermined. This entry comes from a study of T-cell reconstitution after alpha-beta-depleted transplantation in children. Study outcomes and limitations: Once a year had passed after transplant, T-cell counts and diversity came mostly from newly produced T cells. Two months or so post-transplant, alpha-beta T cells reportedly derived from several hundred expanded graft clones. Several patients had high TCRbeta diversity at day 60; it came from surviving recipient T cells and thymic progenitors.

Researchers prepared the TCRbeta library using unique molecular identifiers, the study reports. TCRdb itself ran the PCR reads through MiXCR, one entry per CDR3 protein. The data show about 250,000 distinct CDR3 sequences, roughly a quarter seen once. The CDR3 totals 14 residues. V dropped 3 bases and J dropped 4 bases, with 10 bases sitting between them. The origin of this receptor is a female patient aged 2 to 10 who had a stem cell transplant for congenital amegakaryocytic thrombocytopenia, so the T cells may come from the graft donor. The chain carries TRBV12-3 or TRBV12-4 and TRBJ1-5; D unresolved. The sequencing used PBMCs, mostly from graft donor cells, collected 360 days after TCRalphabeta/CD19-depleted stem cell transplant. The CDR3 protein is CASSLSRGNQPQHF. In DNA, the CDR3 is TGTGCCAGCAGTTTGTCTCGCGGGAATCAGCCCCAGCATTTT.